One and the same sample provided the 21 T cell receptor beta chains below, sequenced in a study of cytomegalovirus exposure and HLA in healthy donors. PCR amplification relied on 60 Vbeta primers (plus 13 Jbeta primers). Method: immunoSEQ multiplex PCR; TCRdb's copy keeps in-frame clones and lacks some. The sample includes 150,000 to 200,000 clones, about 75% of them seen just once. The sequenced sample consisted of PBMCs. The receptors derive from a man aged 40-55 years in good health and CMV-seropositive.

The chain joins TRBV5-6 to TRBJ1-1, with a possible D match to TRBD1 (5 bases). There are 14 residues in the CDR3. Trimming pared 2 bases from V and 5 bases from J, leaving 13 bases between. Germline CDR1 reads SGHDT; CDR2 reads YYEEEE. DNA of the CDR3: TGTGCCAGCAGCTTCCGGGGGATAGGGACTGAAGCTTTCTTT. It codes for CASSFRGIGTEAFF.

The genes are TRBV28 and TRBJ1-4; weak D call: TRBD1 (5 bases). The length of the CDR3 is 13 residues. Germline V lookup: CDR1 MDHEN, CDR2 SYDVKM. Trimming shortened V by 6 bases and J by 11 bases, and 16 bases separated the two germline ends. CDR3 coding DNA: TGTGCCAGCAGCCTGGACGGGGGTGGGAAACTGTTTTTT. Amino acid sequence: CASSLDGGGKLFF.

The J gene is TRBJ1-5, the V gene TRBV29-1, with 8 bases identical to TRBD1. The CDR3 is 13 amino acids. The V gene's germline CDR1 is SQVTM and CDR2 ANQGSEA. V lost 6 bases, J lost 6 bases, and 7 bases stayed unmatched. The CDR3, as DNA: TGCAGCGTGGCACAGGGGGAAGGTCAGCCCCAGCATTTT. It yields the protein CSVAQGEGQPQHF.

The CDR3 sequence is CASSYRAGSNQPQHF. The CDR3 region has the DNA TGTGCCAGCAGTTATCGGGCAGGGAGCAATCAGCCCCAGCATTTT. This chain links TRBV6-6 with TRBJ1-5; possible D gene TRBD1, 5 bases. V was clipped by 3 bases and J by 1 base, with 10 bases between them. CDR3 length: 15 amino acids. Germline CDR1 and CDR2: MNHNY and SVGAGI (reference sequence).

This rearrangement joins TRBV19 to TRBJ2-1; perhaps TRBD1 as D (6 bases). The V gene lost 11 bases and the J gene lost 7 bases, with 24 bases spanning the gap. Per germline, CDR1 LNHDA and CDR2 SQIVND (reference sequence). The CDR3 loop spans 15 amino acids. The CDR3 reads CASSVGLDQGNEQFF. Here the CDR3 DNA reads TGTGCCTCCTCTGTAGGGCTCGACCAGGGGAATGAGCAGTTCTTC. Full variable domain (remainder filled in from reference TRBV19 and TRBJ2-1): DGGITQSPKYLFRKEGQNVTLSCEQNLNHDAMYWYRQDPGQGLRLIYYSQIVNDFQKGDIAEGYSVSREKKESFPLTVTSAQKNPTAFYLCASSVGLDQGNEQFFGPGTRLTVL.

The V and J genes are TRBV7-2 and TRBJ2-3; 7 bases map to TRBD2. From germline, CDR1 is SGHTA and CDR2 FQGNSA. J lost 1 base, V lost 5 bases, and 9 bases had no gene match. The CDR3 contains 16 residues. This chain's CDR3 is CASSPRASGRTDTQYF. CDR3 nucleotide sequence: TGTGCCAGCAGCCCGCGCGCTAGCGGACGCACAGATACGCAGTATTTT.

A few counts support this clone. The chain employs TRBV5-4 and TRBJ2-1, with 10 positions matching TRBD2. Looked up from germline, CDR1 is SGHNT and CDR2 is YYREEE (reference sequence). The junction had 9 bases not matched to a gene; V was cut back by 4 bases and J by 2 bases. The CDR3 spans 17 residues. Here the CDR3 reads CASSPATGTSAYNEQFF. The CDR3 bases are TGTGCCAGCAGCCCGGCTACCGGGACTAGCGCCTACAATGAGCAGTTCTTC.

The chain employs TRBV13 and TRBJ2-1, with 9 bases lining up with TRBD1. CDR3 length: 15 residues. Germline assignment: CDR1 PRHDT and CDR2 FYEKMQ (reference sequence). Unmatched junction bases numbered 2, after V lost 5 bases and J lost 0 bases. The CDR3 DNA reads as TGTGCCAGCAGCGGGACAGGGTTCTCCTACAATGAGCAGTTCTTC. This translates into CASSGTGFSYNEQFF.

In its sample, this clone was seen once. The chain carries TRBV4-1 and TRBJ2-3, with TRBD2 as a possible D gene (5 bases). Germline values: CDR1 MGHRA, CDR2 YSYEKL. The CDR3 sequence is 16 residues long. Trimming took 0 bases from V and 4 from J, leaving 14 bases between them. CDR3 protein: CASSQDGARRPDTQYF. CDR3 nucleotide sequence: TGCGCCAGCAGCCAAGATGGAGCTAGGAGGCCAGATACGCAGTATTTT.

The sample holds one count of this clone. The chain uses TRBV27 and TRBJ1-2, with a possible D match to TRBD1 (6 bases). From germline, CDR1 is MNHEY and CDR2 SMNVEV (reference sequence). This CDR3 is 13 amino acids long. The V end was cut by 2 bases, the J end by 4 bases, with 8 bases between. In DNA, the CDR3 is TGTGCCAGCAGTTTAAACAGGGTCTATGGCTACACCTTC. Translated: CASSLNRVYGYTF.

The chain uses TRBV15 and TRBJ1-2; 7 nucleotides align to TRBD1. Germline CDR1 and CDR2: LNHNV and YYDKDF (reference sequence). V lost 2 bases to trimming and J lost 8 bases; unmatched junction nucleotides: 5. The CDR3 is 13 amino acids. Here the CDR3 DNA reads TGTGCCACCAGCAGAAGTCAGGGGGACGGCTACACCTTC. Translation gives CATSRSQGDGYTF.

CDR3 residues: CASGLGDRLTSVRYEQFF. The CDR3 DNA is TGTGCTAGTGGTTTGGGAGACAGGCTAACTAGCGTTAGGTATGAGCAGTTCTTC. The chain has TRBV12-5 and TRBJ2-1, with D possibly matching TRBD2 (7 bases). There are 18 residues in the CDR3. Germline assignment: CDR1 LGHNT and CDR2 FRNRAP. Between the trimmed V and J ends, which lost 1 base and 8 bases, there was a span of 24 bases. Drawing the rest from reference TRBV12-5 and TRBJ2-1, the complete variable domain is DARVTQTPRHKVTEMGQEVTMRCQPILGHNTVFWYRQTMMQGLELLAYFRNRAPLDDSGMPKDRFSAEMPDATLATLKIQPSEPRDSAVYFCASGLGDRLTSVRYEQFFGPGTRLTVL.

The chain couples TRBV28 to TRBJ2-7; D not certain. V lost 1 base and J lost 8, with 15 bases in between. Germline CDR1 MDHEN, CDR2 SYDVKM. There are 14 residues in the CDR3. CDR3 DNA sequence: TGTGCCAGCAGTTTATTTGCGGCTAATTCGCAGCAGTACTTC. Translation: CASSLFAANSQQYF.

The gene calls are TRBV18 and TRBJ1-1; maybe TRBD1 (5 bases). Germline V gene lookup returns CDR1 KGHSH and CDR2 LQKENI. Deletions cut 3 bases from V and 6 bases from J, with 11 bases between. The CDR3 runs 13 residues. The CDR3 sequence: CASSPVRGPEAFF. CDR3 DNA: TGTGCCAGCTCACCGGTGCGGGGCCCTGAAGCTTTCTTT.

This clone has just one count. The chain carries TRBV28 and TRBJ2-6; perhaps TRBD1 as D (5 bases). The germline V and J ends were trimmed by 2 bases and 0 bases, with 8 bases remaining between them. The CDR3 runs 16 residues. Germline V gene lookup returns CDR1 MDHEN and CDR2 SYDVKM. CDR3 DNA: TGTGCCAGCAGTTTAGGGGCCTTCTCTGGGGCCAACGTCCTGACTTTC. Translation: CASSLGAFSGANVLTF.

The chain recombines TRBV6-5 with TRBJ2-1; 7 bases agree with TRBD1. Germline CDR1 MNHEY, CDR2 SVGAGI. J lost 1 base, V lost 5 bases, and 5 bases had no gene match. This CDR3 has 15 amino acids. The CDR3 reads CASSLTGVSYNEQFF. The CDR3 bases are TGTGCCAGCAGTCTTACAGGGGTTTCCTACAATGAGCAGTTCTTC.

The V and J genes are TRBV2 and TRBJ2-5; 7 bases map to TRBD1. Germline CDR1 and CDR2: SNHLY and FYNNEI. The J segment lost 7 bases and the V segment lost 2 bases, leaving 13 bases of the junction unmatched. The length of the CDR3 is 16 residues. The CDR3 loop reads CASSETLGQAHRTQYF. The CDR3 DNA sequence: TGTGCCAGCAGTGAAACTTTAGGACAGGCGCATCGGACCCAGTACTTC.

This chain joins TRBV18 and TRBJ2-7; D might be TRBD2 (7 bases). From germline, CDR1 is KGHSH and CDR2 LQKENI. The CDR3 contains 16 residues. V lost 3 bases, J lost 4 bases, and 19 bases lay in between. The CDR3 protein is CASSPAGGGFGYEQYF. DNA for the CDR3: TGTGCCAGCTCACCCGCGGGCGGGGGCTTTGGGTACGAGCAGTACTTC.

The V call is TRBV10-2, the J call TRBJ1-2; weak D call: TRBD1 (6 bases). This CDR3 contains 13 residues. Trimming removed 8 bases at V and 7 bases at J, with 17 bases between. Germline CDR1 WSHSY, CDR2 SAAADI. CDR3 protein: CASGGIALGGYTF. Written as DNA, the CDR3 is TGCGCCAGCGGGGGCATCGCTTTAGGTGGCTACACCTTC.

This clone was seen a single time. This CDR3 reads CASSLSLAGARTDTQYF. The CDR3 coding sequence is TGTGCCAGCAGTTTATCCCTAGCGGGAGCCCGCACAGATACGCAGTATTTT. J is TRBJ2-3 and V is TRBV27; 10 bases align to TRBD2. Germline trimming cut 0 bases from V and 1 base from J; bases unmatched to any gene: 4. Germline CDR1 MNHEY, CDR2 SMNVEV (reference sequence). The CDR3 has 17 residues.

This chain uses TRBV6-5 with TRBJ1-2; 10 nucleotides line up with TRBD1. This CDR3 has 15 amino acids. The J segment lost 3 bases and the V segment lost 6 bases, leaving 7 bases of the junction unmatched. CDR1 and CDR2 from the germline V gene are MNHEY and SVGAGI. As DNA, the CDR3 is TGTGCCAGCAGACCCGGGACAGGGGTTTACTATGGCTACACCTTC. Its translation: CASRPGTGVYYGYTF.